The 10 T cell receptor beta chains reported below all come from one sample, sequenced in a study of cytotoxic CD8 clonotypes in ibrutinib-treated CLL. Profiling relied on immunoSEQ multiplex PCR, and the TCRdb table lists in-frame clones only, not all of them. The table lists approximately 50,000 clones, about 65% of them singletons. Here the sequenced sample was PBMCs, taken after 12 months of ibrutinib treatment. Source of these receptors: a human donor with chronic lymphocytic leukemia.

The CDR3 spells CASSWGLASGSQRKLFF. In DNA, the CDR3 is TGCGCCAGCAGCTGGGGGCTCGCTAGCGGGAGCCAACGTAAGCTGTTTTTT. The V call is TRBV5-1, the J call TRBJ2-2, with TRBD2 matching 10 bases. The V segment lost 3 bases and the J segment 12 bases; nucleotides outside the gene matches: 17. This CDR3 contains 17 residues. From germline, CDR1 is SGHRS and CDR2 YFSETQ.

The CDR3 sequence: CASSLSVSSYNEQFF. The CDR3 region has the DNA TGTGCCAGCAGTCTTAGCGTAAGCTCCTACAATGAGCAGTTCTTC. This rearrangement joins TRBV6-5 to TRBJ2-1; D may be TRBD2 (5 bases). Trimming removed 5 bases at V and 0 bases at J, with 11 bases between. This CDR3 spans 15 amino acids. The germline V gene has CDR1 MNHEY and CDR2 SVGAGI.

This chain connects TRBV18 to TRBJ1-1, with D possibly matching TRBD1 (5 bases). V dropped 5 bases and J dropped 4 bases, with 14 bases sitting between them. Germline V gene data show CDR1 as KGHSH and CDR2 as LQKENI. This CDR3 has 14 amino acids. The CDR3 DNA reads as TGTGCCAGCTCATCAGGGACGGAGGGCACTGAAGCTTTCTTT. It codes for CASSSGTEGTEAFF.

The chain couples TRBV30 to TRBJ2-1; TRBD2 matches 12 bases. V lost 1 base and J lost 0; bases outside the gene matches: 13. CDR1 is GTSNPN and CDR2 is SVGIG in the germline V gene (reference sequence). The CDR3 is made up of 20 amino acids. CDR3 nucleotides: TGTGCCTGGAGTGGGTTCGGGACTAGCGGGTCGGGGAGCTCCTACAATGAGCAGTTCTTC. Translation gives CAWSGFGTSGSGSSYNEQFF.

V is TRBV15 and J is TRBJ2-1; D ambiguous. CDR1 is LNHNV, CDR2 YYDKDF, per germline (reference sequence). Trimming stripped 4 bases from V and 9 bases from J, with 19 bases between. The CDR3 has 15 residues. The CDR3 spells CATSMAWALNSEQFF. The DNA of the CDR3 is TGTGCCACCAGCATGGCGTGGGCCCTCAATAGTGAGCAGTTCTTC. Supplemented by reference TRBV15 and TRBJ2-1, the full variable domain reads DAMVIQNPRYQVTQFGKPVTLSCSQTLNHNVMYWYQQKSSQAPKLLFHYYDKDFNNEADTPDNFQSRRPNTSFCFLDIRSPGLGDTAMYLCATSMAWALNSEQFFGPGTRLTVL.

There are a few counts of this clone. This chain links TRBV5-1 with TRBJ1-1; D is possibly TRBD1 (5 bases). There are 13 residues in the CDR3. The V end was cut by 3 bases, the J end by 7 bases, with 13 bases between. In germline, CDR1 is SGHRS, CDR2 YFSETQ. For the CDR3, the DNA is TGCGCCAGCAGCTCCGGGACCCACCATGAAGCTTTCTTT. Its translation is CASSSGTHHEAFF.

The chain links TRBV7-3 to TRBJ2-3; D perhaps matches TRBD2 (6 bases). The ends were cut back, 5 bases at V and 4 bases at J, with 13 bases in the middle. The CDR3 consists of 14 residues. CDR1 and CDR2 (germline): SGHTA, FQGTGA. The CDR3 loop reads CASSPGEVSDTQYF. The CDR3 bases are TGTGCCAGCAGCCCGGGGGAGGTGTCAGATACGCAGTATTTT.

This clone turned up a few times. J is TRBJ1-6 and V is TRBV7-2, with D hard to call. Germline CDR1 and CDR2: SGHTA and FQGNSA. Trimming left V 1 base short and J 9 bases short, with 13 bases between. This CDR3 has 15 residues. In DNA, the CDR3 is TGTGCCAGCAGCTTAGAATTAGGGTCGGCTTCACCCCTCCACTTT. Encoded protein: CASSLELGSASPLHF.

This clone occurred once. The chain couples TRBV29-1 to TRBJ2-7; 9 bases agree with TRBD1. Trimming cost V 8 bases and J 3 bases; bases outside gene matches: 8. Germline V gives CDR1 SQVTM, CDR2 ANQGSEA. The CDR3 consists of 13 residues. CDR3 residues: CSKRQGEVYEQYF. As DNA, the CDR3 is TGCAGCAAACGACAGGGGGAGGTCTACGAGCAGTACTTC.

The DNA of the CDR3 is TGTGCCAGCAGCTTAGTGGGAAATAGCAATGAGCAGTTCTTC. Translated: CASSLVGNSNEQFF. The genes are TRBV7-3 and TRBJ2-1; D gene ambiguous. Trimming removed 2 bases at V and 6 bases at J, with 11 bases between. CDR3 length: 14 residues. Germline CDR1 and CDR2: SGHTA and FQGTGA. Full variable domain (rest looked up from reference TRBV7-3 and TRBJ2-1): GAGVSQTPSNKVTEKGKYVELRCDPISGHTALYWYRQSLGQGPEFLIYFQGTGAADDSGLPNDRFFAVRPEGSVSTLKIQRTERGDSAVYLCASSLVGNSNEQFFGPGTRLTVL.